Here is one TCR beta chain with its context. Its antigen is undetermined. This sample was taken from a study of cytomegalovirus exposure and HLA in healthy donors. Whole-study findings and limits: TCR beta sequences reportedly predicted most subjects' HLA-A and HLA-B alleles accurately. Reports indicated that the classifier achieved high specificity and sensitivity in diagnosing cytomegalovirus status.

PCR primers comprised 60 Vbeta and 13 Jbeta primers. Method: immunoSEQ multiplex PCR; TCRdb's copy keeps in-frame clones and lacks some. Of 82,000 or so clones in the sample, 10% are singletons; the top ten hold approximately 23%. Germline V gene sequence: CDR1 SGDLS, CDR2 YYNGEE. There are 15 residues in the CDR3. V lost 3 bases to trimming and J lost 4 bases, with 14 bases between them. The sequenced sample consisted of PBMCs. The TCR comes from a man between 60 and 75 years old in good health and CMV-seropositive. The chain employs TRBV9 and TRBJ2-1, with a weak D call TRBD2 (5 bases). The CDR3 DNA follows: TGTGCCAGCAGCGCATCTGACGGGGAGTACAATGAGCAGTTCTTC. This gives the protein CASSASDGEYNEQFF.